One sample yielded the 21 T cell receptor beta chains listed below, sequenced in a study of T-cell reconstitution after alpha-beta-depleted transplantation in children. The library targeted TCRbeta and was prepared with unique molecular identifiers. TCRdb used MiXCR to reprocess the PCR reads, holding one entry per CDR3 protein. This repertoire shows about 600,000 distinct CDR3 sequences, over 10% found once; its top ten account for 2.2%. This sample comprised PBMCs, mostly from graft donor cells, obtained 360 days after TCRalphabeta/CD19-depleted stem cell transplant. The source of these receptors is a male patient aged 10 to 17 who had a stem cell transplant for acute myeloid leukemia, so the T cells may come from the graft donor.

The chain carries TRBV10-2 and TRBJ1-2; 7 nucleotides line up with TRBD1. Germline V gene sequence: CDR1 WSHSY, CDR2 SAAADI. CDR3 size: 13 residues. J gave up 5 bases and V 4 bases, and 4 bases lay outside the gene matches. The CDR3, as DNA: TGCGCCAGCAGTGGAGGGGGCTTATATGGCTACACCTTC. Translated: CASSGGGLYGYTF.

The sample holds a few counts of this clonotype. This chain uses TRBV6-2 or TRBV6-3 with TRBJ2-7; D gene uncertain. CDR1 and CDR2 (germline): MNHEY, SVGEGT. The length of the CDR3 is 12 residues. The V end was cut by 5 bases, the J end by 3 bases, with 8 bases between. CDR3 in DNA: TGTGCCAGCAGTCTTCAGAACTACGAGCAGTACTTC. This encodes CASSLQNYEQYF.

The chain joins TRBV6-1 to TRBJ2-4; D remains ambiguous. V gave up 4 bases and J gave up 2 bases, with 15 bases separating them. The CDR3 runs to 16 residues. Germline V gene data show CDR1 as MNHNS and CDR2 as SASEGT. The CDR3 region is CASSARVQGTKNIQYF. Written as DNA, the CDR3 is TGTGCCAGCAGTGCCCGGGTCCAAGGAACCAAAAACATTCAGTACTTC.

The chain employs TRBV7-9 and TRBJ2-4; 16 nucleotides match TRBD2. V shed 0 bases, J shed 14 bases, and the junction held 10 bases outside the gene matches. The CDR3 spans 17 residues. Germline CDR1 is SEHNR and CDR2 is FQNEAQ (reference sequence). CDR3 residues: CASSLARGTSGRDWKYF. CDR3 DNA sequence: TGTGCCAGCAGCTTAGCGAGGGGGACTAGCGGGAGGGACTGGAAGTACTTC. The entire variable domain, with the rest obtained from reference TRBV7-9 and TRBJ2-4, is as follows: DTGVSQNPRHKITKRGQNVTFRCDPISEHNRLYWYRQTLGQGPEFLTYFQNEAQLEKSRLLSDRFSAERPKGSFSTLEIQRTEQGDSAMYLCASSLARGTSGRDWKYFGAGTRLSVL.

J is TRBJ2-7 and V is TRBV3-1, with D uncertain. Germline V CDR1 and CDR2: LGHDT, YNNKEL (reference sequence). The CDR3 is made up of 14 amino acids. V was shortened by 1 base and J by 7 bases, with 14 bases between the two germline ends. The CDR3 reads CASSQVGLSSEQYF. The CDR3, as DNA: TGTGCCAGCAGCCAAGTTGGCCTTTCCTCGGAGCAGTACTTC.

This clonotype was seen a handful of times. The chain has TRBV28 and TRBJ2-1, with a weak D call TRBD1 (6 bases). Germline CDR1 reads MDHEN; CDR2 reads SYDVKM. The CDR3 has 14 amino acids. The V end was cut by 3 bases, the J end by 5 bases, with 11 bases between. The CDR3 DNA follows: TGTGCCAGCAGTTTCTGGACAGTCGACAATGAGCAGTTCTTC. It codes for CASSFWTVDNEQFF.

This clonotype occurred a few times. The chain is built from TRBV3-1 and TRBJ1-1; no clear D. Trimming cost V 0 bases and J 0 bases, with 11 bases left between them. The CDR3 covers 16 residues. Germline V gives CDR1 LGHDT, CDR2 YNNKEL (reference sequence). DNA of the CDR3: TGTGCCAGCAGCCAAGAGGTCGGCAGGTTGAACACTGAAGCTTTCTTT. Translated: CASSQEVGRLNTEAFF.

This clonotype was detected many times. V is TRBV11-2 and J is TRBJ2-7; no firm D call. Germline loops: CDR1 SGHAT, CDR2 FQNNGV. Trimming took 3 bases from V and 3 from J, leaving 9 bases between them. The CDR3 totals 13 residues. CDR3 sequence reads: CASSFRQDYEQYF. CDR3 DNA sequence: TGTGCCAGCAGCTTTAGGCAGGACTACGAGCAGTACTTC.

In this sample, this clonotype turned up many times. This chain uses TRBV5-1 with TRBJ2-7; D is perhaps TRBD2 (6 bases). The germline V gene encodes CDR1 SGHRS and CDR2 YFSETQ. V lost 5 bases, J lost 3 bases, and 18 bases lay in between. CDR3 length equals 15 residues. The CDR3 DNA follows: TGCGCCAGCAGAAGATACCGGGAGTTGTTCTACGAGCAGTACTTC. It encodes CASRRYRELFYEQYF.

This clonotype was counted only a few times. V gene TRBV12-3 or TRBV12-4 combines with J gene TRBJ2-1; 8 bases map to TRBD2. The CDR3 runs 16 residues. The J segment lost 4 bases and the V segment lost 1 base, leaving 6 bases of the junction unmatched. CDR3 residues: CASSLGLAGEYNEQFF. The CDR3 bases are TGTGCCAGCAGTTTAGGGCTAGCGGGTGAATACAATGAGCAGTTCTTC.

This clonotype showed up just a few times. The chain recombines TRBV6-1 with TRBJ2-3; 7 nucleotides line up with TRBD2. CDR1 and CDR2 (germline): MNHNS, SASEGT. The V segment lost 6 bases and the J segment 4 bases; nucleotides outside the gene matches: 10. CDR3 length equals 15 residues. DNA for the CDR3: TGTGCCAGCAGATCCAGCGGGGCCACGGCAGATACGCAGTATTTT. Translation gives CASRSSGATADTQYF.

V gene TRBV5-5 combines with J gene TRBJ2-1, with D hard to call. Trimming shortened V by 2 bases and J by 7 bases, and 7 bases separated the two germline ends. This CDR3 is 12 amino acids long. Germline V gene lookup returns CDR1 SGHKS and CDR2 YYEKEE (reference sequence). CDR3 sequence (DNA): TGTGCCAGCAGCTTAACACTAAATGAGCAGTTCTTC. Amino acids: CASSLTLNEQFF.

The table lists this clonotype with many counts. The chain employs TRBV29-1 and TRBJ2-3, with 11 nucleotides matching TRBD2. Germline V gene data show CDR1 as SQVTM and CDR2 as ANQGSEA. This CDR3 region has 20 residues. The V and J ends lost 5 bases and 0 bases, in that order; junction bases with no gene match: 19. This CDR3 reads CSVPTHRLAGPGFSTDTQYF. The CDR3 DNA is TGCAGCGTTCCCACTCACCGACTAGCGGGGCCCGGATTTAGCACAGATACGCAGTATTTT.

In its sample, this clonotype was seen a few times. The chain carries TRBV29-1 and TRBJ2-3, with TRBD2 matching over 15 bases. The CDR3 sequence is 18 residues long. V trimming: 3 bases; J trimming: 0 bases; junction bases outside the gene matches: 7. The germline V gene encodes CDR1 SQVTM and CDR2 ANQGSEA. The CDR3: CSVDQLGTSGRSTDTQYF. As DNA, the CDR3 is TGCAGCGTTGATCAACTCGGGACTAGCGGGAGGAGCACAGATACGCAGTATTTT.

The chain carries TRBV7-3 and TRBJ2-1; TRBD2 matches at 7 bases. The CDR3 spans 16 residues. The V segment lost 6 bases and the J segment 4 bases; nucleotides outside the gene matches: 12. Germline V gene sequence: CDR1 SGHTA, CDR2 FQGTGA. As DNA, the CDR3 is TGTGCCAGCAGTAGAACCGGGACTACGAATTACAATGAGCAGTTCTTC. It specifies CASSRTGTTNYNEQFF.

This clonotype was found a few times. The rearrangement uses TRBV10-3 and TRBJ2-7; possible D gene TRBD2, 6 bases. The CDR3 spans 14 residues. CDR1 and CDR2 (germline): ENHRY, SYGVKD. V was pared by 9 bases and J by 1 base, with 16 bases between. In DNA form, the CDR3 reads TGTGCCATAAATAGCGGAGCGGAGTCCTACGAGCAGTACTTC. Protein: CAINSGAESYEQYF.

The chain employs TRBV20-1 and TRBJ2-1; TRBD2 aligns across 14 bases. The CDR3 contains 19 residues. Germline values: CDR1 DFQATT, CDR2 SNEGSKA (reference sequence). Trimming cost V 2 bases and J 2 bases; bases outside gene matches: 11. CDR3 coding DNA: TGCAGTGCTAGACCCTTTTGGGGACTAGCGGGAGTTGCCTACAATGAGCAGTTCTTC. Its translation: CSARPFWGLAGVAYNEQFF.

This clonotype was found many times. This chain joins TRBV4-1 and TRBJ2-7, with 10 bases fitting TRBD1. J gave up 5 bases and V 1 base, and 8 bases lay outside the gene matches. The CDR3 covers 16 residues. CDR1 is MGHRA, CDR2 YSYEKL, per germline. CDR3 amino acids: CASSQVPRDRGNEQYF. CDR3 in DNA: TGCGCCAGCAGCCAAGTTCCCCGGGACAGGGGCAACGAGCAGTACTTC.

This clonotype was seen a few times. The chain recombines TRBV6-5 with TRBJ2-7; D gene ambiguous. V was shortened by 2 bases and J by 4 bases, with 15 bases between the two germline ends. The CDR3 sequence is 15 residues long. Per germline, CDR1 MNHEY and CDR2 SVGAGI. The CDR3 sequence: CASSYGFALLYEQYF. CDR3 bases: TGTGCCAGCAGTTACGGGTTTGCCCTCCTTTACGAGCAGTACTTC.

This clonotype has ten or more counts. V gene TRBV20-1 combines with J gene TRBJ2-7; the D is unclear. The V end was cut by 0 bases, the J end by 3 bases, with 3 bases between. Germline V gene sequence: CDR1 DFQATT, CDR2 SNEGSKA (reference sequence). The CDR3 sequence is 11 residues long. CDR3 in amino acids: CSARERYEQYF. The CDR3 bases are TGCAGTGCTAGAGAGCGCTACGAGCAGTACTTC.

This clonotype was picked up one time. The chain has TRBV20-1 and TRBJ2-3; the D gene could be TRBD1 or TRBD2 (5 bases each). Trimming cost V 2 bases and J 0 bases, with 12 bases left between them. The length of the CDR3 is 15 residues. Germline V lookup: CDR1 DFQATT, CDR2 SNEGSKA (reference sequence). The CDR3 sequence: CSARSEGPSTDTQYF. The CDR3 DNA follows: TGCAGTGCTAGATCTGAGGGACCTAGCACAGATACGCAGTATTTT.